This T cell receptor (beta chain) was profiled in a study of blood T cell repertoires in COVID-19 (dated by TCRdb to the early 2020s). For the wider study: Samples covering the acute and convalescent phases of COVID-19 were provided by collaborators in the United States, Italy and Spain. Nearly every sample came with metadata listing a de-identified subject ID, COVID-19 status, age in years and sex. Samples were obtained from the ongoing ImmuneRACE study (first 160 participants) and from about 1,300 subjects provided by 6 global collaborators. Where HLA class I and class II types were available, the types were taken from metadata supplied by the sample provider, not from assay-based typing. The repertoires were made available in a free public database intended to serve as a resource for research on the immune response to SARS-CoV-2. The prospective study material was composed of cDNA or gDNA derived from T cells, B-cell-depleted T cells, or PBMCs. Subjects who had been exposed to COVID-19, were actively infected with it, or had recovered from it provided the deeply sampled blood TCRbeta repertoires that made up the dataset.

The germline V gene gives CDR1 as MNHEY and CDR2 as SVGAGI. The junction shows trimming of 7 bases on V and 0 bases on J, and the gene matches do not reach 4 bases of it. The CDR3 covers 14 residues, taking in both the cysteine and the phenylalanine. Only the CDR3 region is kept as DNA, spanning 42 bases read in frame from base 1. Findings and caveats that apply to the study as a whole: How much clinical and demographic metadata was included differed by source and by participant, and the metadata was provided uncurated.

Participants in the prospective study were aged roughly 18 to 100 years, lived in about two dozen United States geographic areas, and enrolled through a virtual design. To assign participants to cohorts, the prospective study relied on clinical history that participants themselves reported in a screening survey and a study questionnaire. For ImmuneRACE Cohort 3, a participant was defined as recovered based on two consecutive negative NP/OP PCR tests, clearance by a healthcare professional, or resolution of symptoms. In the prospective study, mobile phlebotomists collected whole blood, serum and a nasopharyngeal or oropharyngeal swab from each participant. Participants in the prospective study had the option to provide additional blood draws and questionnaires over an approximately 2-month period. Blood samples from the prospective study were shipped frozen or at room temperature prior to DNA extraction.

TCRbeta CDR3 regions were amplified from genomic DNA using the immunoSEQ Assay, a bias-controlled multiplex PCR. The study's processing was this. Within the assay, amplification of reference gene primers was used to estimate how many nucleated cells each sample contained. To quantify the absolute abundance of each unique TCRbeta CDR3 rearrangement, sequence reads were collapsed and filtered. For each sample, productive Simpson clonality was calculated as the square root of Simpson's diversity index across productive rearrangements. The immuneACCESS repertoire file appears here via TCRdb, limited to in-frame rearrangements. These files lack a portion of the clones; in checked studies, under half of the deficit traces to unresolved V genes, and the cause of the others is not known. V, J and clone size were drawn from that table, and D and trimming were deduced from the DNA. This sample lists fewer than 350,000 clones; approximately 91% were detected once. Roughly 5.2% of the sample belongs to the ten largest clones.

With regard to this clone: Its antigen is not yet known. There are no base qualities to consult, and no much larger clone falls within one base.

The clonotype originates from a man aged 55 to 70 who had recovered from COVID-19. This chain joins TRBV6-5 to TRBJ1-1; a stretch of 8 junction bases matches TRBD1. The sequenced sample consisted of PBMCs or T cells enriched from blood (not recorded which). The DNA sequence is given as TGTGCCAGCACCGTGACAGGGGTGAACACTGAAGCTTTCTTT. Translated, it gives CASTVTGVNTEAFF.